These 22 T cell receptor beta chains were all obtained from the same sample, sequenced in a study of OX40 agonist ivuxolimab in advanced cancers. Assay used: immunoSEQ multiplex PCR; TCRdb lists only in-frame clones, some missing. Of about 84,000 clones listed, around nine tenths were seen once; the top ten hold around 0.44%. The input for sequencing was CD4+ or CD8+ T cells sorted from blood, taken in a trial of the OX40 agonist ivuxolimab. The receptors originated from an adult with an advanced solid tumor such as melanoma, head and neck, liver or kidney cancer.

This rearrangement joins TRBV4-1 to TRBJ1-3; D is uncertain. The V end was cut by 0 bases, the J end by 0 bases, with 9 bases between. Germline V lookup: CDR1 MGHRA, CDR2 YSYEKL. The CDR3 is made up of 16 amino acids. DNA for the CDR3: TGCGCCAGCAGCCAAGAGATCCCAGCCTCTGGAAACACCATATATTTT. Translated: CASSQEIPASGNTIYF.

The gene calls are TRBV10-3 and TRBJ2-7; perhaps TRBD2 as D (6 bases). V dropped 2 bases and J dropped 10 bases, with 15 bases sitting between them. The CDR3 is 13 amino acids. Germline CDR1 is ENHRY and CDR2 is SYGVKD. Here the CDR3 DNA reads TGTGCCATCAGTGAGCCATTAGAGCGGGTCCAGTACTTC. Protein sequence: CAISEPLERVQYF.

This chain links TRBV7-2 with TRBJ2-7; the D gene is possibly TRBD1 (6 bases). The CDR3 consists of 16 residues. Trimming pared 1 base from V and 6 bases from J, leaving 19 bases between. Germline values: CDR1 SGHTA, CDR2 FQGNSA. In DNA form, the CDR3 reads TGTGCCAGCAGCTTAGACGGCGGCTTCAGGGGTATCGAGCAGTACTTC. Translated: CASSLDGGFRGIEQYF.

The V call is TRBV7-9, the J call TRBJ2-5; D not resolved. Germline lookup yields CDR1 SEHNR and CDR2 FQNEAQ (reference sequence). This CDR3 has 12 amino acids. Trimming took off 5 bases at V and 4 bases at J, with 8 bases between the two ends. CDR3 amino acids: CASSQDLETQYF. CDR3 coding DNA: TGTGCCAGCAGCCAGGATCTAGAGACCCAGTACTTC.

The V gene is TRBV5-1, the J gene TRBJ1-6; no reliable D call. The germline CDR1 and CDR2 sequences are SGHRS and YFSETQ. The V and J ends lost 0 bases and 0 bases respectively, with 4 bases between them. CDR3 length: 15 amino acids. The CDR3 region is CASSLGISYNSPLHF. CDR3 bases: TGCGCCAGCAGCTTGGGCATCTCCTATAATTCACCCCTCCACTTT.

V is TRBV6-1 and J is TRBJ2-1; tentatively, D is TRBD1 (6 bases). CDR1 is MNHNS and CDR2 is SASEGT in the germline V gene. V lost 8 bases and J lost 7, with 15 bases in between. The CDR3 is made up of 13 amino acids. The CDR3 sequence is CASHRTDLNEQFF. The CDR3 DNA reads TGTGCCAGCCATCGGACAGACCTAAATGAGCAGTTCTTC.

The rearrangement links TRBV18 to TRBJ2-3; D possibly corresponds to TRBD1 (6 bases). CDR3 length equals 17 residues. Per germline, CDR1 KGHSH and CDR2 LQKENI. Between the trimmed V and J ends, which lost 0 bases and 6 bases, there was a span of 19 bases. CDR3 sequence: CASSPPVMNRDHDTQYF. CDR3 nucleotide sequence: TGTGCCAGCTCACCACCGGTTATGAACAGGGATCACGATACGCAGTATTTT.

The rearrangement joins TRBV28 to TRBJ2-1; 10 nucleotides agree with TRBD1. The trim removed 6 bases at V and 8 bases at J, leaving 10 bases unmatched. CDR3 size: 15 residues. Germline V gene sequence: CDR1 MDHEN, CDR2 SYDVKM. The CDR3 DNA follows: TGTGCCAGCAGGCCGACAGGGGGCCGGGGTTATGAGCAGTTCTTC. Its protein product is CASRPTGGRGYEQFF.

The chain links TRBV2 to TRBJ1-5, with D possibly TRBD1 on 5 matching bases. This CDR3 has 15 residues. Deletions cut 5 bases from V and 3 bases from J, with 14 bases between. Germline lookup yields CDR1 SNHLY and CDR2 FYNNEI. CDR3 nucleotide sequence: TGTGCCAGCAGTATGTGGGGGGAATACAATCAGCCCCAGCATTTT. Amino acids: CASSMWGEYNQPQHF.

The rearrangement links TRBV19 to TRBJ2-3; D tentatively fits TRBD1 or TRBD2 (5 bases each). Germline values: CDR1 LNHDA, CDR2 SQIVND (reference sequence). This CDR3 is built from 14 residues. The V end lost 5 bases, the J end lost 8 bases, and 17 bases lay between the germline ends. The CDR3 nucleotides read TGTGCCAGTAGTTCCCGATTGGGGGAAGCTACGCAGTATTTT. It codes for CASSSRLGEATQYF.

J is TRBJ1-5 and V is TRBV5-8; 7 nucleotides match TRBD1. The V gene's germline CDR1 is SGHTS and CDR2 YDEGEE. The J segment lost 6 bases and the V segment lost 2 bases, leaving 2 bases of the junction unmatched. CDR3 size: 13 residues. CDR3 protein: CASSFAGGQPQHF. CDR3 in DNA: TGTGCCAGCAGCTTTGCAGGGGGTCAGCCCCAGCATTTT.

CDR3 loop: CASSSWTGRHEQYF. The DNA for the CDR3 is TGTGCCAGCAGCTCCTGGACAGGGCGGCACGAGCAGTACTTC. This chain joins TRBV7-9 and TRBJ2-7, with 8 bases identical to TRBD1. The CDR3 contains 14 residues. The germline V gene has CDR1 SEHNR and CDR2 FQNEAQ (reference sequence). The V segment lost 4 bases and the J segment 5 bases; nucleotides outside the gene matches: 7.

The V and J genes are TRBV6-5 and TRBJ1-5, with a possible D match to TRBD1 (5 bases). Germline CDR1 MNHEY, CDR2 SVGAGI. V was pared by 7 bases and J by 4 bases, with 11 bases between. This CDR3 region has 13 residues. CDR3 sequence: CASNRGRNQPQHF. The CDR3 DNA reads TGTGCCAGCAATAGGGGAAGAAATCAGCCCCAGCATTTT.

The chain recombines TRBV5-1 with TRBJ2-7; D possibly corresponds to TRBD2 (6 bases). Trimming took 4 bases from V and 3 from J, leaving 8 bases between them. Germline V gives CDR1 SGHRS, CDR2 YFSETQ. This CDR3 region has 12 residues. CDR3 sequence: CASSGDFYEQYF. In DNA, the CDR3 is TGCGCCAGCAGCGGGGACTTCTACGAGCAGTACTTC.

The J gene is TRBJ2-7, the V gene TRBV5-6; no firm D call. CDR3 size: 12 residues. The germline V gene has CDR1 SGHDT and CDR2 YYEEEE. V lost 1 base, J lost 2 bases, and 4 bases lay in between. CDR3 sequence reads: CASSLSPYEQYF. CDR3 DNA: TGTGCCAGCAGCTTGTCCCCCTACGAGCAGTACTTC.

The chain joins TRBV27 to TRBJ2-1; TRBD1 might be the D (6 bases). Germline V lookup: CDR1 MNHEY, CDR2 SMNVEV (reference sequence). The V end lost 5 bases, the J end lost 2 bases, and 13 bases lay between the germline ends. The CDR3 has 15 residues. CDR3 DNA: TGTGCCAGCAGTGGACAGTTTAGGACCTACAATGAGCAGTTCTTC. Protein sequence: CASSGQFRTYNEQFF.

The CDR3 DNA is TGTGCCATAGGACAGGCCGATAGCAATCAGCCCCAGCATTTT. Translation gives CAIGQADSNQPQHF. The chain combines TRBV6-6 with TRBJ1-5; 7 bases fit TRBD1. From germline, CDR1 is MNHNY and CDR2 SVGAGI (reference sequence). The CDR3 is 14 amino acids. Trimming cost V 10 bases and J 0 bases; bases outside gene matches: 6.

The V and J genes are TRBV11-3 and TRBJ1-1; TRBD1 matches 9 bases. Germline trimming cut 6 bases from V and 1 base from J; bases unmatched to any gene: 3. This CDR3 is built from 14 residues. Germline CDR1 reads SGHNT; CDR2 reads YENEEA. The CDR3, as DNA: TGTGCCAGCAGGACAGGGGGGGCGAACACTGAAGCTTTCTTT. This encodes CASRTGGANTEAFF.

This clone showed up just once. The chain uses TRBV21-1 and TRBJ1-1; the D call in the table, TRBD1, was not verified against the DNA. TRBV21-1 is deemed a pseudogene. The CDR3 is made up of 16 amino acids. The CDR3 region is CASSFFIDTIRTEAFF. The DNA of the CDR3 is TGTGCCAGCAGCTTTTTTATAGACACAATTCGCACTGAAGCTTTCTTT.

The chain recombines TRBV11-3 with TRBJ2-7; 11 bases map to TRBD1. In germline, CDR1 is SGHNT, CDR2 YENEEA. The CDR3 consists of 14 residues. J lost 7 bases, V lost 5 bases, and 7 bases had no gene match. CDR3 loop: CASSPGQGAWEQYF. CDR3 sequence (DNA): TGTGCCAGCAGCCCCGGACAGGGGGCGTGGGAGCAGTACTTC.

This clone was counted between two and nine times. The CDR3, as DNA: TGTGCCAGCAGCTTAGGCCTTGGCCAAGCAGCTTTCTTT. Residues: CASSLGLGQAAFF. The V call is TRBV7-9, the J call TRBJ1-1; D gene unclear. Trimming shortened V by 1 base and J by 10 bases, and 13 bases separated the two germline ends. Germline CDR1 is SEHNR and CDR2 is FQNEAQ (reference sequence). The CDR3 spans 13 residues.

The V and J genes are TRBV5-1 and TRBJ2-3; 9 bases align to TRBD2. Germline CDR1 and CDR2: SGHRS and YFSETQ. The CDR3 consists of 16 residues. Unmatched junction bases numbered 6, after V lost 0 bases and J lost 4 bases. The CDR3 region has the DNA TGCGCCAGCAGCTTGGTTCTGGCGGGGGGGGCAGATACGCAGTATTTT. Amino acids: CASSLVLAGGADTQYF.